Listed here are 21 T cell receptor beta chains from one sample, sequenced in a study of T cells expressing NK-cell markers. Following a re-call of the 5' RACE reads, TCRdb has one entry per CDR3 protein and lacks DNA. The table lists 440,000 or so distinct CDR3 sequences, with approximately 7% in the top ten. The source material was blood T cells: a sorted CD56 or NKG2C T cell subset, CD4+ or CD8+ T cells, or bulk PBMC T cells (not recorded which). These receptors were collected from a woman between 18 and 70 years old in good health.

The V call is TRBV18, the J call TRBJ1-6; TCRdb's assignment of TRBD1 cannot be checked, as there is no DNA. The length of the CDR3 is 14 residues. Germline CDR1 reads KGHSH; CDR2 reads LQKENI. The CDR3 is CASSPTDSGSPLHF. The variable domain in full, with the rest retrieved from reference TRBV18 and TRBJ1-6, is NAGVMQNPRHLVRRRGQEARLRCSPMKGHSHVYWYRQLPEEGLKFMVYLQKENIIDESGMPKERFSAEFPKEGPSILRIQQVVRGDSAAYFCASSPTDSGSPLHFGNGTRLTVT.

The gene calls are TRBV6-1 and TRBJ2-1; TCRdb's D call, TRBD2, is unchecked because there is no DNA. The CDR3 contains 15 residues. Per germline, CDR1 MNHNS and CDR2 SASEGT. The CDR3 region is CASSPTLAGYNEQFF.

CDR3 region: CASSFVLGAGKVQETQYF. V is TRBV13 and J is TRBJ2-5; the TCRdb D gene call, TRBD1, has no DNA to confirm it. Germline lookup yields CDR1 PRHDT and CDR2 FYEKMQ (reference sequence). The CDR3 consists of 18 residues.

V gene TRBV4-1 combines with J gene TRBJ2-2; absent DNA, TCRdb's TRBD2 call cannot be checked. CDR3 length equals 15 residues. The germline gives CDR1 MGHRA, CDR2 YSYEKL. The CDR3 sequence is CASSQDSVGFGELFF.

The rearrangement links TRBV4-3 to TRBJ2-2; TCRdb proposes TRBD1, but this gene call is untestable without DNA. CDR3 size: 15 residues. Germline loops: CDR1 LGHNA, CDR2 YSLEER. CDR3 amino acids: CASSQAGGDTGELFF.

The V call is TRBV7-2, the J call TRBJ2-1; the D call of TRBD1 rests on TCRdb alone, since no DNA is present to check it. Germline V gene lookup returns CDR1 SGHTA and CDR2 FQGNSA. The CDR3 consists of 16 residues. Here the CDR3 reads CASSLAGTGANNEQFF.

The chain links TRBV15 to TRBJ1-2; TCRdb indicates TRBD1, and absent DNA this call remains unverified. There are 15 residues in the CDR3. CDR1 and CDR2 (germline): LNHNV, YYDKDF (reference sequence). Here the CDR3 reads CATSSGRTLPLGYTF. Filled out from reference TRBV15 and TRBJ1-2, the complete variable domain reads DAMVIQNPRYQVTQFGKPVTLSCSQTLNHNVMYWYQQKSSQAPKLLFHYYDKDFNNEADTPDNFQSRRPNTSFCFLDIRSPGLGDTAMYLCATSSGRTLPLGYTFGSGTRLTVV.

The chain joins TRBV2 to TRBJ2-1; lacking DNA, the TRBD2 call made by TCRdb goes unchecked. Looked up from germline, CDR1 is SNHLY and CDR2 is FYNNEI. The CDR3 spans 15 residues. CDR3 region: CASSGVRTAKNEQFF. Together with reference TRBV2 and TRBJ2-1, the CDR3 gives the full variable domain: EPEVTQTPSHQVTQMGQEVILRCVPISNHLYFYWYRQILGQKVEFLVSFYNNEISEKSEIFDDQFSVERPDGSNFTLKIRSTKLEDSAMYFCASSGVRTAKNEQFFGPGTRLTVL.

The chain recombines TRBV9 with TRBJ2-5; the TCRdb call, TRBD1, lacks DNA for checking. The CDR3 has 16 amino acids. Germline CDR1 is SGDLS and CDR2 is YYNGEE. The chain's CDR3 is CASSAPLTGGVETQYF.

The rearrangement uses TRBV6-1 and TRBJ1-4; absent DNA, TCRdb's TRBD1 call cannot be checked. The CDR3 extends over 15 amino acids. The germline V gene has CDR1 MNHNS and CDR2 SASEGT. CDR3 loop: CASSRLDRGNEKLFF.

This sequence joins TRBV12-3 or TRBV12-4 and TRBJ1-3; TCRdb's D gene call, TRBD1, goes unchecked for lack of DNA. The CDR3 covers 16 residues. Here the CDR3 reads CASSLGGSGSGNTIYF.

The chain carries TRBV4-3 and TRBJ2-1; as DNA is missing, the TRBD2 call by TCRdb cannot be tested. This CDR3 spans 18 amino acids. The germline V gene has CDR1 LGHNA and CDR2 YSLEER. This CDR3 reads CASSQDIQREVSYNEQFF.

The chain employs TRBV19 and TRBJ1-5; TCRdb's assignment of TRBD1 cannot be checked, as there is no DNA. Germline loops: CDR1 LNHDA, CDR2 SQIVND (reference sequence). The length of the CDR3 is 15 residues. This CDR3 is CASSIASRANQPQHF.

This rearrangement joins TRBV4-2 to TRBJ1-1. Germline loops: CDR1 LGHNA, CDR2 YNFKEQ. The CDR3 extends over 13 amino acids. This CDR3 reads CASSQESNTEAFF.

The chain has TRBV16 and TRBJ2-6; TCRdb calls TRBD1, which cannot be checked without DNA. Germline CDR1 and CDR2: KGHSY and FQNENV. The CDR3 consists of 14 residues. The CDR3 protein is CASSQGGWANVLTF.

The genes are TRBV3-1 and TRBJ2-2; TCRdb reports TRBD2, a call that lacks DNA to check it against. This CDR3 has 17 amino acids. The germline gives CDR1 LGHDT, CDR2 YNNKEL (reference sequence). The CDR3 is CASSQKTSGANTGELFF.

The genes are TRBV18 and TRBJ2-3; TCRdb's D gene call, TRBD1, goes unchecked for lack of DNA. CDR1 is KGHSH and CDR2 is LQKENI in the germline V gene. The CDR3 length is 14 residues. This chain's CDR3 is CASSFVLGADTQYF.

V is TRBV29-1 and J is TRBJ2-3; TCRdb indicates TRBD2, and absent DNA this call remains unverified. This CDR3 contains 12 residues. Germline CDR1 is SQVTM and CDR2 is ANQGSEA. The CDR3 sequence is CSNAEGTDTQYF.

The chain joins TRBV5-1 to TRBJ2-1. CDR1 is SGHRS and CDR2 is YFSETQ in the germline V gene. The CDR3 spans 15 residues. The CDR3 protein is CASSLDGNSYNEQFF.

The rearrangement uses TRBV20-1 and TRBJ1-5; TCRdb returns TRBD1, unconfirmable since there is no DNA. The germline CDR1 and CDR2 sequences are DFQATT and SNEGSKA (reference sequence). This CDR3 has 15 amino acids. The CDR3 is CSARGLSGYNQPQHF.

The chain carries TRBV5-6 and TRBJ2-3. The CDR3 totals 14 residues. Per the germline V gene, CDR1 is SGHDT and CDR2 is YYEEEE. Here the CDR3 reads CASSLEPHTDTQYF. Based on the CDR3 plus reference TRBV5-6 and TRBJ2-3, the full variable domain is DAGVTQSPTHLIKTRGQQVTLRCSPKSGHDTVSWYQQALGQGPQFIFQYYEEEERQRGNFPDRFSGHQFPNYSSELNVNALLLGDSALYLCASSLEPHTDTQYFGPGTRLTVL.